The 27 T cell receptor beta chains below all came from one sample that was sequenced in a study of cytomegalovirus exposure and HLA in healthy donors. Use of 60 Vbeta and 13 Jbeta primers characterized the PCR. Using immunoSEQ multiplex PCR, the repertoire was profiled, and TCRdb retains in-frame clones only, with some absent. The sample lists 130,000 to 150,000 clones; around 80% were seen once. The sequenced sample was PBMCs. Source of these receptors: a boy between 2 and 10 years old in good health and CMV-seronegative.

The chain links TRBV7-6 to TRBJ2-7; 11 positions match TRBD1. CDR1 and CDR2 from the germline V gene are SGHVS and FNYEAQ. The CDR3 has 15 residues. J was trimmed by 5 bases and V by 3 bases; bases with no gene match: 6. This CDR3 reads CASSLSPGQGDEQYF. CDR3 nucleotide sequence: TGTGCCAGCAGCTTGAGCCCGGGACAGGGGGACGAGCAGTACTTC.

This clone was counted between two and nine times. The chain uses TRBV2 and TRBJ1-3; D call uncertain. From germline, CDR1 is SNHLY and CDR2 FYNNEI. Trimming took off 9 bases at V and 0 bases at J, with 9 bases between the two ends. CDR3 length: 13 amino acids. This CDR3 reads CASQSDSGNTIYF. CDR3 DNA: TGTGCCAGTCAGTCCGACTCTGGAAACACCATATATTTT.

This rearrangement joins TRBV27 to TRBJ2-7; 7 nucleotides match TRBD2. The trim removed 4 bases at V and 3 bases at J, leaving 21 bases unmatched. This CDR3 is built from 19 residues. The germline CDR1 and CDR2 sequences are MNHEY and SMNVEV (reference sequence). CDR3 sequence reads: CASSSSRLIAGRQDYEQYF. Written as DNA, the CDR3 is TGTGCCAGCAGTTCGTCCCGACTGATTGCCGGGAGGCAAGACTACGAGCAGTACTTC.

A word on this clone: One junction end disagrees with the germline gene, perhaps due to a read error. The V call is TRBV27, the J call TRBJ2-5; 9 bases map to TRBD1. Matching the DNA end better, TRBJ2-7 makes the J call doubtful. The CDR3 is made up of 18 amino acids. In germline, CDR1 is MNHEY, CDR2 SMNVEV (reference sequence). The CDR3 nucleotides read TGTGCCAGCAGTCTATCAAGACTCCGGGACAGGGTGTCCTCCGAGCAGTACTTC. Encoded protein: CASSLSRLRDRVSSEQYF.

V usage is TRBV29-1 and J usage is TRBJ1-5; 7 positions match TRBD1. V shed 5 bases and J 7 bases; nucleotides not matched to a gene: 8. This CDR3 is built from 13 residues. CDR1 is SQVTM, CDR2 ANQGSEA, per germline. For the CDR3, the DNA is TGCAGCGTTCGTACAGGGGTCGGACAGCCCCAGCATTTT. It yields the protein CSVRTGVGQPQHF.

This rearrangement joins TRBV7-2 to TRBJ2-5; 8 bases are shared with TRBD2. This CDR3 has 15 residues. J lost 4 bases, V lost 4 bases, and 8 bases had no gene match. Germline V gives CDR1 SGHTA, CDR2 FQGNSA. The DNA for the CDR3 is TGTGCCAGCAGCTCAGGACTAGCCCATCGAGAGACCCAGTACTTC. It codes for CASSSGLAHRETQYF.

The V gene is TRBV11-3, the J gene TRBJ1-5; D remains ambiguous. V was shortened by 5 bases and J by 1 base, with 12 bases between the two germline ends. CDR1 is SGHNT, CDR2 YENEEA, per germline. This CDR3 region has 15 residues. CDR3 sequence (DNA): TGTGCCAGCAGCCCGGCCGTGGAGAGCAATCAGCCCCAGCATTTT. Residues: CASSPAVESNQPQHF.

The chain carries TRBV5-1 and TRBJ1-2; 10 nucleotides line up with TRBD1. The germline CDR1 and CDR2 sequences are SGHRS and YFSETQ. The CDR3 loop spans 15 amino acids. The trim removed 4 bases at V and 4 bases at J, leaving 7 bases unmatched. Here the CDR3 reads CASSDRQGAGYGYTF. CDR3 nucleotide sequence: TGCGCCAGCAGCGACCGACAGGGGGCAGGCTATGGCTACACCTTC.

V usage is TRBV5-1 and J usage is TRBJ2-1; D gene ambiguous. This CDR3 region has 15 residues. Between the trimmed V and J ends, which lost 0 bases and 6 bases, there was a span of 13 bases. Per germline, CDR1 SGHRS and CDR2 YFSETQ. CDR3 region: CASSLALANGNEQFF. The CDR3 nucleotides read TGCGCCAGCAGCTTGGCCTTAGCTAATGGCAATGAGCAGTTCTTC.

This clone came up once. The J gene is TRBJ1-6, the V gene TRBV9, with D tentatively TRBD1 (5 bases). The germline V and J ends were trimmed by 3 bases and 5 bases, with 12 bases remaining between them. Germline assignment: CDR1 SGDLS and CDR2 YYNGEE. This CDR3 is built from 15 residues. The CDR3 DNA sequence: TGTGCCAGCAGCGCGGGGGTTGCGGATAATTCACCCCTCCACTTT. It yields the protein CASSAGVADNSPLHF.

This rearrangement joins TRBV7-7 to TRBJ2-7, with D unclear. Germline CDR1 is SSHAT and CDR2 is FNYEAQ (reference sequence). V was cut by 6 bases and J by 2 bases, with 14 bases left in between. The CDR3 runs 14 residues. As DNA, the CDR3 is TGTGCCAGCAGTCCTAATTTGCCCCCCTACGAGCAGTACTTC. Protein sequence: CASSPNLPPYEQYF.

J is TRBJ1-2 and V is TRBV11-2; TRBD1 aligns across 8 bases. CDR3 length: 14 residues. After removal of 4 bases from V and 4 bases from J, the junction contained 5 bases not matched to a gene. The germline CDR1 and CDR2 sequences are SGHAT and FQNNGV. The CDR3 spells CASSSSDRVYGYTF. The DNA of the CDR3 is TGTGCCAGCAGCTCATCGGACAGGGTCTATGGCTACACCTTC.

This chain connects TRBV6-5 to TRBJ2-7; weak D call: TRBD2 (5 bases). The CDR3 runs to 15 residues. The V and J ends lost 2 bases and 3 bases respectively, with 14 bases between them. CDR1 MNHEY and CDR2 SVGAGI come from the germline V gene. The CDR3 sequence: CASSYRTVERYEQYF. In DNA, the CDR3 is TGTGCCAGCAGTTACCGGACTGTCGAGCGCTACGAGCAGTACTTC.

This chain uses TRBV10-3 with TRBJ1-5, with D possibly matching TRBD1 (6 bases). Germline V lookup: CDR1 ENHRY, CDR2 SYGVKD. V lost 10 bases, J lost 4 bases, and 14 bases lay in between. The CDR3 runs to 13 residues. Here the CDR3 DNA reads TGTGCCACGGCGGACAGCCAAAATCAGCCCCAGCATTTT. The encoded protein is CATADSQNQPQHF.

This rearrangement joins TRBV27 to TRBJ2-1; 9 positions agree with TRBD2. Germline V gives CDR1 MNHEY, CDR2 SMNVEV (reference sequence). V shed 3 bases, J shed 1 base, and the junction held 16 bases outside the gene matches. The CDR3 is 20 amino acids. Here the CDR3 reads CASSFGSGGSLPRSYNEQFF. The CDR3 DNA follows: TGTGCCAGCAGTTTCGGTAGCGGGGGTTCCCTCCCGCGGTCCTACAATGAGCAGTTCTTC.

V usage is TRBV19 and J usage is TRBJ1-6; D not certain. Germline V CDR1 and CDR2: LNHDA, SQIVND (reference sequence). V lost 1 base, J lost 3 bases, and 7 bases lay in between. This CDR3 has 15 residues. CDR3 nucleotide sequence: TGTGCCAGTAGTATAGGGGCAGGCTATAATTCACCCCTCCACTTT. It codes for CASSIGAGYNSPLHF.

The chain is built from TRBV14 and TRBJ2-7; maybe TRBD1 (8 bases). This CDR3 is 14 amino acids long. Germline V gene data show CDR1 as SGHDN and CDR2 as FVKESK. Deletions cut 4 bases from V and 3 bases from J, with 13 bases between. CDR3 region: CASSLTGGGYEQYF. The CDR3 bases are TGTGCCAGCAGCCTCACAGGGGGGGGCTACGAGCAGTACTTC.

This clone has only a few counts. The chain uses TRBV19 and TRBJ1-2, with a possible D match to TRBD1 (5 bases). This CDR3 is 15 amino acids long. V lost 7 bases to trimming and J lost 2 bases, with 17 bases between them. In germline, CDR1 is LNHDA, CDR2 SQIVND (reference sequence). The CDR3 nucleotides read TGTGCCAGTAATCTGGGGGGAGTCATCAACTATGGCTACACCTTC. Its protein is CASNLGGVINYGYTF.

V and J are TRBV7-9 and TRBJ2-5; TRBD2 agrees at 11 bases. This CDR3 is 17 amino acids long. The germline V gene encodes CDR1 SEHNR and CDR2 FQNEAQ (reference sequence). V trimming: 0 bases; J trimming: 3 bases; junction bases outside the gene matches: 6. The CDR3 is CASSLASSGLAEETQYF. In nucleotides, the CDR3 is TGTGCCAGCAGCTTAGCGTCTTCGGGACTAGCGGAAGAGACCCAGTACTTC.

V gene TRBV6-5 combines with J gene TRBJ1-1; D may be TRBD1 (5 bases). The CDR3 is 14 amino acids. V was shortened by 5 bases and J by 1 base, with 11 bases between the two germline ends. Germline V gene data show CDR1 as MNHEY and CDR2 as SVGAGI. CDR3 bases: TGTGCCAGCAGTGAACAGGCGGAGAACACTGAAGCTTTCTTT. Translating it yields CASSEQAENTEAFF.

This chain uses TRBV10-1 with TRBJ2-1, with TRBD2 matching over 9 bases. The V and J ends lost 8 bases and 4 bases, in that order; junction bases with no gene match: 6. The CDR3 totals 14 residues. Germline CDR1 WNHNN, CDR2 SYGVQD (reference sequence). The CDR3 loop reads CASATSGQYNEQFF. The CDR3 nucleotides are TGCGCCAGCGCGACTAGCGGTCAGTACAATGAGCAGTTCTTC.

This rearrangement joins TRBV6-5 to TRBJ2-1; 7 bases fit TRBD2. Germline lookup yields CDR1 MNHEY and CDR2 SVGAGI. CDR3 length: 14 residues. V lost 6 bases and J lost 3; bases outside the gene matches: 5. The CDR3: CASRGEGGYNEQFF. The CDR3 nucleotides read TGTGCCAGCAGAGGGGAGGGCGGCTACAATGAGCAGTTCTTC.

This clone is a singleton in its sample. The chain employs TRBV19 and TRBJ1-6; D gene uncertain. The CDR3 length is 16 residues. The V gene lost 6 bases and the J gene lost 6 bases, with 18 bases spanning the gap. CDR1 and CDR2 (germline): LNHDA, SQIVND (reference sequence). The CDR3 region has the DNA TGTGCCAGTAGCCCACGGGGTCCTAGCCCTAATTCACCCCTCCACTTT. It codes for CASSPRGPSPNSPLHF.

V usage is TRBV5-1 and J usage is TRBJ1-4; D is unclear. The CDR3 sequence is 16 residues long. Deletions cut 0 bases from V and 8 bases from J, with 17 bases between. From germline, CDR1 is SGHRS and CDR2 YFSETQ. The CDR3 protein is CASSLGGDPGREKLFF. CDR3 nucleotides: TGCGCCAGCAGCTTGGGCGGGGATCCCGGAAGGGAAAAACTGTTTTTT. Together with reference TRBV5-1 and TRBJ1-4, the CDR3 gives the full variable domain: KAGVTQTPRYLIKTRGQQVTLSCSPISGHRSVSWYQQTPGQGLQFLFEYFSETQRNKGNFPGRFSGRQFSNSRSEMNVSTLELGDSALYLCASSLGGDPGREKLFFGSGTQLSVL.

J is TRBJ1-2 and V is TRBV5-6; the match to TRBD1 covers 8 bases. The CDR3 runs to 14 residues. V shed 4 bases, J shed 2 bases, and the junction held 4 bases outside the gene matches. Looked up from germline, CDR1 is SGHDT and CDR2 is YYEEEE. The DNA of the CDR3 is TGTGCCAGCAGCCCAGGGGGCGCGAACTATGGCTACACCTTC. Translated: CASSPGGANYGYTF.

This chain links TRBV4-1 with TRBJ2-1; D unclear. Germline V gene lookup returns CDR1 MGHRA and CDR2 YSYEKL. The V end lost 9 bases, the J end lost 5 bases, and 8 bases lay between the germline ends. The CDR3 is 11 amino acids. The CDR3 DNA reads TGCGCCAGTGAACTGAACAATGAGCAGTTCTTC. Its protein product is CASELNNEQFF.

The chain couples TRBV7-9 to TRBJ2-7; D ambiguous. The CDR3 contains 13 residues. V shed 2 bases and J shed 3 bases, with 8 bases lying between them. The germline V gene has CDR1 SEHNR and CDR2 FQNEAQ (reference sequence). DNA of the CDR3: TGTGCCAGCAGCTTACAATCAGGCTACGAGCAGTACTTC. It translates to CASSLQSGYEQYF.